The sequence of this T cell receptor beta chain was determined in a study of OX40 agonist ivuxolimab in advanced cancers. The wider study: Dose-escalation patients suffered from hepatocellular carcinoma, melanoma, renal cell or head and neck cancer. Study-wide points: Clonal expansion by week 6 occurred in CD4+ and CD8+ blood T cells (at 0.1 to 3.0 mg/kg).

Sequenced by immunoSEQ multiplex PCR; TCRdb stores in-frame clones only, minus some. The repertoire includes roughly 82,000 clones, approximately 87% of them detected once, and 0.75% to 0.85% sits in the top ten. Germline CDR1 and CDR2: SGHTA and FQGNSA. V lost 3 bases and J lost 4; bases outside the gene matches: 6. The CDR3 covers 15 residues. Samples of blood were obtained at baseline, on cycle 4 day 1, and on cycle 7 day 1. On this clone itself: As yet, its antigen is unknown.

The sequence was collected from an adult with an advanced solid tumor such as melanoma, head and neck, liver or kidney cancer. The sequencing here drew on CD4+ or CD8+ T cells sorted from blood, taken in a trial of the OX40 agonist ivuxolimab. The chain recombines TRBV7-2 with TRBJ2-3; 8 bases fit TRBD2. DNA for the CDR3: TGTGCCAGCAGCTTCTCTAGCGGGTTTGCAGATACGCAGTATTTT. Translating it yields CASSFSSGFADTQYF.